This record covers a single T cell receptor (beta chain). The data were obtained in a study of cytomegalovirus exposure and HLA in healthy donors. Profiling relied on immunoSEQ multiplex PCR, and the TCRdb table lists in-frame clones only, not all of them. The sample holds over 110,000 clones; around 84% are singletons and the top ten take less than 9%. In germline, CDR1 is WSHSY, CDR2 SAAADI. CDR3 length: 16 amino acids. The germline V and J ends were trimmed by 7 bases and 0 bases, with 18 bases remaining between them. The sequenced material came from PBMCs. The chain links TRBV10-2 to TRBJ2-5; weak D call: TRBD2 (5 bases). This sequence was found in a young man in good health and CMV-seropositive. The CDR3 DNA sequence: TGCGCCAGCAAAGAAACCGGGATAGGGAACCAAGAGACCCAGTACTTC. This codes for CASKETGIGNQETQYF.